Each of the 27 T cell receptor beta chains below was sequenced from the same sample in a study. Tregs were sorted as CD4+CD25+CD127-/low cells. TCRdb called the 5' RACE reads again in MiXCR, with one record for every CDR3 protein. Among under 45,000 distinct CDR3 sequences listed, 20% to 25% were seen once. The sample was Tregs sorted from blood. Receptors were obtained from a female donor with breast cancer.

As regards this clonotype: Given the absence of the conserved phenylalanine or tryptophan at the CDR3 end, a read error is likely. The chain links TRBV4-1 to TRBJ2-7; 9 bases fit TRBD1. From germline, CDR1 is MGHRA and CDR2 YSYEKL. This CDR3 has 15 amino acids. V was pared by 0 bases and J by 7 bases, with 7 bases of the junction left unmatched. CDR3 sequence reads: CASSQDRTGAYEQYL. CDR3 nucleotide sequence: TGCGCCAGCAGCCAAGATCGGACAGGGGCTTATGAGCAGTACCTC.

The CDR3 spells CASSPTGTGGNNEQFF. The CDR3 DNA reads TGTGCCAGCAGCCCGACCGGGACAGGGGGCAACAATGAGCAGTTCTTC. The chain employs TRBV28 and TRBJ2-1; 12 bases map to TRBD1. Germline CDR1 is MDHEN and CDR2 is SYDVKM. The CDR3 has 16 residues. V shed 6 bases and J 5 bases; nucleotides not matched to a gene: 8.

This clonotype came up many times. The chain joins TRBV9 to TRBJ1-5; D might be TRBD1 (5 bases). CDR1 and CDR2 (germline): SGDLS, YYNGEE. This CDR3 has 14 residues. Trimming stripped 2 bases from V and 0 bases from J, with 6 bases between. The CDR3: CASSVQGSNQPQHF. CDR3 in DNA: TGTGCCAGCAGCGTCCAGGGTAGCAATCAGCCCCAGCATTTT.

The chain joins TRBV7-2 to TRBJ2-2; no reliable D call. Germline-derived CDR1 and CDR2 are SGHTA and FQGNSA. The CDR3 totals 14 residues. V was clipped by 3 bases and J by 4 bases, with 9 bases between them. This CDR3 reads CASSFYSSTGELFF. CDR3 sequence (DNA): TGTGCCAGCAGCTTCTACTCGTCCACCGGGGAGCTGTTTTTT.

This clonotype showed up many times. V gene TRBV7-3 combines with J gene TRBJ2-1, with 7 bases identical to TRBD2. J lost 5 bases, V lost 2 bases, and 6 bases had no gene match. The germline CDR1 and CDR2 sequences are SGHTA and FQGTGA. The CDR3 is made up of 15 amino acids. As DNA, the CDR3 is TGTGCCAGCAGCTTACTTGCGGGAGACCACAATGAGCAGTTCTTC. It yields the protein CASSLLAGDHNEQFF.

V usage is TRBV27 and J usage is TRBJ2-1; a weak D match, TRBD2 (5 bases). The CDR3 extends over 14 amino acids. Looked up from germline, CDR1 is MNHEY and CDR2 is SMNVEV (reference sequence). V was cut by 3 bases and J by 0 bases, with 6 bases left in between. The CDR3 DNA reads TGTGCCAGCAGTTTGGGAGTCTCCTACAATGAGCAGTTCTTC. Translating it yields CASSLGVSYNEQFF.

As regards this clonotype: This clone may be a read error of a much larger clone one base away. CDR3 DNA sequence: TGTGCCGGCAGCGCCGGGAGTCTCCCCGTTGGTGAGCAGTTCTTC. Translated: CAGSAGSLPVGEQFF. This chain uses TRBV9 with TRBJ2-1; perhaps TRBD2 as D (6 bases). Germline V gene data show CDR1 as SGDLS and CDR2 as YYNGEE. This CDR3 is built from 15 residues.

This clonotype was recorded a few times. The chain combines TRBV28 with TRBJ2-7; 10 bases are shared with TRBD1. Trimming removed 4 bases from V and 6 bases from J; junction bases left unmatched: 6. Looked up from germline, CDR1 is MDHEN and CDR2 is SYDVKM. This CDR3 contains 14 residues. CDR3 DNA sequence: TGTGCCAGCAGTTCAGCGGGACAGGGGCGCGAGCAGTACTTC. Its protein product is CASSSAGQGREQYF.

J is TRBJ2-5 and V is TRBV19; weak D call: TRBD2 (5 bases). The CDR3 has 13 amino acids. V dropped 4 bases and J dropped 1 base, with 7 bases sitting between them. Germline CDR1 is LNHDA and CDR2 is SQIVND (reference sequence). CDR3 coding DNA: TGTGCCAGTAGTACGGGGTCCCAAGAGACCCAGTACTTC. It is translated as CASSTGSQETQYF.

This chain links TRBV27 with TRBJ2-3; TRBD1 matches 8 bases. Germline CDR1 MNHEY, CDR2 SMNVEV (reference sequence). V lost 3 bases to trimming and J lost 3 bases; unmatched junction nucleotides: 11. CDR3 length equals 17 residues. The CDR3 loop reads CASSLSGTGRGTDTQYF. CDR3 in DNA: TGTGCCAGCAGTTTGTCCGGGACAGGCAGAGGGACAGATACGCAGTATTTT.

This clonotype is a singleton in its sample. A single base separates this from a much larger clone, so it may be a read error. This sequence joins TRBV5-1 and TRBJ2-1; 12 bases are shared with TRBD2. CDR3 length: 16 residues. J gave up 4 bases and V 7 bases, and 9 bases lay outside the gene matches. Germline V gives CDR1 SGHRS, CDR2 YFSETQ. The DNA of the CDR3 is TGCGCCAGCGGCATGACTAGCGGGAGTTTTTACAATGAGCAGTTCTTC. As protein: CASGMTSGSFYNEQFF. Full variable domain (outside the CDR3, taken from reference TRBV5-1 and TRBJ2-1): KAGVTQTPRYLIKTRGQQVTLSCSPISGHRSVSWYQQTPGQGLQFLFEYFSETQRNKGNFPGRFSGRQFSNSRSEMNVSTLELGDSALYLCASGMTSGSFYNEQFFGPGTRLTVL.

For the CDR3, the DNA is TGCGCCAGCAGCTCCGGGACAGGAGGGACCCAGTACTTC. As protein: CASSSGTGGTQYF. The V call is TRBV5-1, the J call TRBJ2-5; 8 bases fit TRBD1. CDR1 and CDR2 from the germline V gene are SGHRS and YFSETQ. V trimming: 3 bases; J trimming: 7 bases; junction bases outside the gene matches: 5. This CDR3 has 13 residues. Combining the CDR3 with reference TRBV5-1 and TRBJ2-5 gives the whole variable domain KAGVTQTPRYLIKTRGQQVTLSCSPISGHRSVSWYQQTPGQGLQFLFEYFSETQRNKGNFPGRFSGRQFSNSRSEMNVSTLELGDSALYLCASSSGTGGTQYFGPGTRLLVL.

This clonotype was counted between two and nine times. The chain links TRBV28 to TRBJ1-1; D gene uncertain. The V end lost 3 bases, the J end lost 1 base, and 12 bases lay between the germline ends. The CDR3 length is 15 residues. CDR1 is MDHEN, CDR2 SYDVKM, per germline. CDR3 sequence reads: CASSLRTEGNTEAFF. The DNA for the CDR3 is TGTGCCAGCAGTTTGAGGACCGAAGGGAACACTGAAGCTTTCTTT.

The gene calls are TRBV6-5 and TRBJ1-2; possibly TRBD1 for D (5 bases). Germline V gives CDR1 MNHEY, CDR2 SVGAGI. Trimming cost V 4 bases and J 2 bases, with 11 bases left between them. This CDR3 is built from 14 residues. The CDR3 here is CASSSFGGNYGYTF. For the CDR3, the DNA is TGTGCCAGCAGTTCCTTTGGGGGAAACTATGGCTACACCTTC.

This clonotype was observed many times. This chain links TRBV4-1 with TRBJ2-1; D is possibly TRBD1 or TRBD2 (5 bases each). Germline V gene lookup returns CDR1 MGHRA and CDR2 YSYEKL. The V end lost 3 bases, the J end lost 7 bases, and 19 bases lay between the germline ends. The CDR3 runs 16 residues. Here the CDR3 reads CASSQPQRGDRNEQFF. In nucleotides, the CDR3 is TGCGCCAGCAGCCAGCCCCAGCGAGGGGATAGGAATGAGCAGTTCTTC.

This chain links TRBV5-1 with TRBJ2-1; 7 nucleotides agree with TRBD1. Germline CDR1 and CDR2: SGHRS and YFSETQ. The CDR3 is made up of 17 amino acids. V lost 1 base, J lost 5 bases, and 12 bases stayed unmatched. CDR3 nucleotides: TGCGCCAGCAGCTTGTACGAACAGGGGAGTCTAAACAATGAGCAGTTCTTC. This encodes CASSLYEQGSLNNEQFF.

This clonotype was recorded a few times. The chain links TRBV20-1 to TRBJ2-1; D perhaps matches TRBD2 (6 bases). CDR3 size: 15 residues. Trimming took 2 bases from V and 7 from J, leaving 18 bases between them. The germline CDR1 and CDR2 sequences are DFQATT and SNEGSKA (reference sequence). The CDR3, as DNA: TGCAGTGCTAGATCGTTCTACCACGGAGGGAATGAGCAGTTCTTC. Translating gives CSARSFYHGGNEQFF.

This clonotype occurred a few times. The J gene is TRBJ2-2, the V gene TRBV5-1; D is possibly TRBD1 (6 bases). V dropped 0 bases and J dropped 4 bases, with 10 bases sitting between them. CDR1 and CDR2 (germline): SGHRS, YFSETQ. This CDR3 comprises 15 residues. This CDR3 is CASSLGGHSTGELFF. CDR3 coding DNA: TGCGCCAGCAGCTTGGGGGGACACTCCACCGGGGAGCTGTTTTTT. Full variable domain (remainder filled in from reference TRBV5-1 and TRBJ2-2): KAGVTQTPRYLIKTRGQQVTLSCSPISGHRSVSWYQQTPGQGLQFLFEYFSETQRNKGNFPGRFSGRQFSNSRSEMNVSTLELGDSALYLCASSLGGHSTGELFFGEGSRLTVL.

This clonotype was seen ten or more times. The rearrangement links TRBV28 to TRBJ1-5, with a tentative D call TRBD1 (6 bases). The ends were cut back, 6 bases at V and 4 bases at J, with 10 bases in the middle. CDR3 size: 13 residues. Germline CDR1 and CDR2: MDHEN and SYDVKM. CDR3 residues: CASSRQVNQPQHF. The CDR3 nucleotides are TGTGCCAGCAGCAGACAGGTTAATCAGCCCCAGCATTTT.

This clonotype was found many times. The rearrangement uses TRBV5-4 and TRBJ2-7, with D possibly being TRBD2 (6 bases). The CDR3 has 18 residues. Germline V gene lookup returns CDR1 SGHNT and CDR2 YYREEE (reference sequence). V lost 0 bases to trimming and J lost 0 bases, with 19 bases between them. This chain's CDR3 is CASSLVGEGLASSYEQYF. DNA of the CDR3: TGTGCCAGCAGCTTGGTGGGTGAAGGGCTAGCGTCCTCCTACGAGCAGTACTTC.

In regard to this clonotype: Just one base apart from a much larger clone, this may be a read error. V is TRBV7-9 and J is TRBJ1-5; a possible D gene is TRBD1 (5 bases). Germline values: CDR1 SEHNR, CDR2 FQNEAQ (reference sequence). The CDR3 is 15 residues long. CDR3 loop: CACSSGHGGNQPQHF. As DNA, the CDR3 is TGTGCCTGCAGCTCAGGACATGGGGGTAATCAGCCCCAGCATTTT.

This clonotype was detected many times. The chain links TRBV27 to TRBJ2-3; 8 nucleotides match TRBD1. Germline loops: CDR1 MNHEY, CDR2 SMNVEV (reference sequence). This CDR3 is 14 amino acids long. V was pared by 5 bases and J by 5 bases, with 6 bases of the junction left unmatched. In nucleotides, the CDR3 is TGTGCCAGCAGTGGACAGGGCGGTGGAGATACGCAGTATTTT. This codes for CASSGQGGGDTQYF.

V gene TRBV7-9 combines with J gene TRBJ2-6, with D uncertain. Germline CDR1 SEHNR, CDR2 FQNEAQ (reference sequence). V was pared by 5 bases and J by 3 bases, with 8 bases between. There are 14 residues in the CDR3. The CDR3 loop is CASSLEFGANVLTF. CDR3 sequence (DNA): TGTGCCAGCAGCCTGGAATTTGGGGCCAACGTCCTGACTTTC.

Concerning this clonotype: One base away lies a much larger clone, so this may be a sequencing read error. The chain has TRBV7-6 and TRBJ2-7, with D perhaps TRBD2 (7 bases). CDR1 is SGHVS and CDR2 is FNYEAQ in the germline V gene. The CDR3 has 15 amino acids. The ends were cut back, 4 bases at V and 6 bases at J, with 19 bases in the middle. This CDR3 reads CASSSRKGGAFEQYF. As DNA, the CDR3 is TGTGCCAGCAGCTCGAGGAAGGGGGGGGCCTTCGAGCAGTACTTC.

V and J are TRBV12-3 or TRBV12-4 and TRBJ1-5; TRBD1 aligns across 8 bases. The V gene end was trimmed by 7 bases and the J gene end by 6 bases; junction bases not matched to a gene: 5. The CDR3 has 13 amino acids. The DNA for the CDR3 is TGTGCCAGCAAGACAGGGGAAGGTCAGCCCCAGCATTTT. This sequence encodes CASKTGEGQPQHF.

This clonotype was observed at least ten times. This chain joins TRBV6-2 or TRBV6-3 and TRBJ2-7; tentative D call: TRBD2 (6 bases). The CDR3 consists of 17 residues. The V end lost 5 bases, the J end lost 0 bases, and 20 bases lay between the germline ends. Per germline, CDR1 MNHEY and CDR2 SVGEGT. The CDR3 sequence is CASSQKTPAGSSYEQYF. The CDR3 DNA sequence: TGTGCCAGCAGTCAAAAGACCCCGGCGGGAAGCTCCTACGAGCAGTACTTC.

This clonotype appeared many times. CDR3 nucleotide sequence: TGTGCCAGCAGCTTTAGGGGACTACCCATAACGAACACCGGGGAGCTGTTTTTT. As protein: CASSFRGLPITNTGELFF. V is TRBV7-8 and J is TRBJ2-2, with 7 bases fitting TRBD2. The V segment lost 3 bases and the J segment 0 bases; nucleotides outside the gene matches: 10. The CDR3 contains 18 residues. Germline assignment: CDR1 SGHVS and CDR2 FQNEAQ.